This TCR beta chain was captured by sequencing in a study of cytomegalovirus exposure and HLA in healthy donors. Study conclusions and caveats: A list of 164 TCR beta chains associated with cytomegalovirus was given. First-cohort TCR clusters tended to co-occur in the roughly 130 validation repertoires, a later analysis found.

Separation from the 666-subject first cohort characterized the roughly 110-subject validation cohort, to which the donors belonged. A word on this clone: Its antigen is as yet unknown.

Generated by immunoSEQ multiplex PCR, the TCRdb table keeps only in-frame clones and is missing some. The sample holds some 100,000 clones, 70% to 90% seen once. Sequenced input: PBMCs. The clonotype was recovered from a man aged 18 to 30 in good health and CMV-seronegative.

The CDR3 nucleotides read TGCAGCGTTGAAGCGGAGAGACTGAGCGGCTACACCTTC. Translated, it gives CSVEAERLSGYTF. The V gene is TRBV29-1, the J gene TRBJ1-2; no clear D gene. The germline V gene has CDR1 SQVTM and CDR2 ANQGSEA. V was shortened by 1 base and J by 8 bases, with 14 bases between the two germline ends. CDR3 length: 13 residues. The entire variable domain, with the rest obtained from reference TRBV29-1 and TRBJ1-2, is as follows: SAVISQKPSRDICQRGTSLTIQCQVDSQVTMMFWYRQQPGQSLTLIATANQGSEATYESGFVIDKFPISRPNLTFSTLTVSNMSPEDSSIYLCSVEAERLSGYTFGSGTRLTVV.